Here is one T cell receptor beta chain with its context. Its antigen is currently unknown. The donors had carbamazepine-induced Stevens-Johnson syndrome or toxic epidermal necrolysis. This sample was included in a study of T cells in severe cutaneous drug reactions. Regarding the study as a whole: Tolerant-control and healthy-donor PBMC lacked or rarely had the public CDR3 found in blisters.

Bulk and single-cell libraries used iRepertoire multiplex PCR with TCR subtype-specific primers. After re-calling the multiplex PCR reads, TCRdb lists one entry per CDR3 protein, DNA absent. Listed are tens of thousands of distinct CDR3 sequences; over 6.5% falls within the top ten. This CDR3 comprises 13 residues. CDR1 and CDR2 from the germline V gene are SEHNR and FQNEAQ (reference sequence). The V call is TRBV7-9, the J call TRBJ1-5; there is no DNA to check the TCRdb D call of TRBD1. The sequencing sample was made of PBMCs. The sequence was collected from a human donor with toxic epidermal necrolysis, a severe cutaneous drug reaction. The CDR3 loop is CASSRTGDQPQHF.